These T cell receptor beta chains were read from a single sample in a study of human T cells and chemical hapten exposure. TCRdb re-called the RACE reads through MiXCR, storing one row per CDR3 protein. This sample carries tens of thousands of distinct CDR3 sequences, just under 9% of them seen once, and the ten largest clones take about 3.1%. The specimen sequenced was whole blood. The source is a female donor in good health. Some clones in this sample may be carry-over from other donors' samples. CDR3s include the opening cysteine and the closing phenylalanine or tryptophan. Each record gives: D gene, V gene, J gene, clone size, CDR3 DNA, CDR3 protein. D genes are given only for firm matches. Size values are once, few and many counts, or a class for expanded clones, and some rows have none.

>TRBD1|TRBV5-1|TRBJ1-2|NA
TGCGCCAGCAGCCTATACGGGGACAGTCGCGGCTACACCTTC
CASSLYGDSRGYTF
>NA|TRBV20-1|TRBJ2-7|many
TGCAGTGCTCCCCTTGGGACCGGGGGCTACGAGCAGTACTTC
CSAPLGTGGYEQYF
>TRBD1|TRBV7-2|TRBJ1-5|many
TGTGCCAGCAGCTTAGAGACAGGGTTTAATCAGCCCCAGCATTTT
CASSLETGFNQPQHF
>TRBD1|TRBV28|TRBJ1-1|many
TGTGCCAGCAGTTTACCCGGGACAGGGGGGTCTGAAGCTTTCTTT
CASSLPGTGGSEAFF
>NA|TRBV28|TRBJ2-5|few
TGTGCCAGCAGTTTTCCCTCGGGAGAAGAGACCCAGTACTTC
CASSFPSGEETQYF
>NA|TRBV7-2|TRBJ1-3|few
TGTGCCAGCAGCGCCTCAGGCAAACACTCTGGAAACACCATATATTTT
CASSASGKHSGNTIYF
>NA|TRBV7-9|TRBJ1-3|NA
TGTGCCAGCAGCTTCTCAGGGGAGTCTGGAAACACCATATATTTT
CASSFSGESGNTIYF
>NA|TRBV6-1|TRBJ1-6|once
TGTGCCAGCAGTGCGGGTTCTTGGTCACCCCTCCACTTT
CASSAGSWSPLHF
>NA|TRBV5-1|TRBJ2-1|few
TGCGCCAGCCTGTCAGGAGGTGAGCAGTTCTTC
CASLSGGEQFF
>NA|TRBV29-1|TRBJ2-1|many
TGCAGCCTGTCCTCTAGCAGCAATGAGCAGTTCTTC
CSLSSSSNEQFF
>NA|TRBV20-1|TRBJ2-7|few
TGCAGTGCCCAGGAGGGGACCGGAGGTGGGAACGAGCAGTACTTC
CSAQEGTGGGNEQYF
>TRBD2|TRBV27|TRBJ2-2|few
TGTGCCAGCACCCCCGGGACTAGCGGCTACACCGGGGAGCTGTTTTTT
CASTPGTSGYTGELFF
>NA|TRBV20-1|TRBJ2-7|many
TGCAGTGCTCCCCGAAGGGAGCTCTACGAGCAGTACTTC
CSAPRRELYEQYF
>NA|TRBV24-1|TRBJ1-1|few
TGTGCCACCAGTGAACAGGGGAACACTGAAGCTTTCTTT
CATSEQGNTEAFF
>NA|TRBV28|TRBJ2-7|medium-sized
TGTGCCAGCAGTTTAGGGAGCTACGAGCAGTACTTC
CASSLGSYEQYF
>NA|TRBV7-3|TRBJ2-1|few
TGTGCCAGCAGTCCGGGACAACTCAATGAGCAGTTCTTC
CASSPGQLNEQFF
>NA|TRBV15|TRBJ2-3|few
TGTGCCACCAGCAGAGATACTTTCACAGATACGCAGTATTTT
CATSRDTFTDTQYF
>NA|TRBV6-6|TRBJ2-7|few
TGTGCCAGCCTTTATAGACCCAACGGTCTGGGGTACGAGCAGTACTTC
CASLYRPNGLGYEQYF
>NA|TRBV20-1|TRBJ2-7|many
TGCAGTGCTTGGAGCGCGTACTTCTACGAGCAGTACTTC
CSAWSAYFYEQYF
>NA|TRBV6-1|TRBJ1-1|many
TGTGCCAGCAGTGAAATGGGAATGAACACTGAAGCTTTCTTT
CASSEMGMNTEAFF
>NA|TRBV10-1|TRBJ2-5|few
TGCGCCAGCAGTGAGTCGGTGGGGGAGACCCAGTACTTC
CASSESVGETQYF
>NA|TRBV7-2|TRBJ2-7|many
TGTGCCAGCAGCTCCGGACCGAACTACGAGCAGTACTTC
CASSSGPNYEQYF
>TRBD2|TRBV20-1|TRBJ2-7|many
TGCAGTGCTCTAGCGGAGAGTCCCTACGAGCAGTACTTC
CSALAESPYEQYF
>TRBD1|TRBV20-1|TRBJ1-1|many
TGCAGTGCTAAGACCGACAGGGAAACTGAAGCTTTCTTT
CSAKTDRETEAFF
>NA|TRBV20-1|TRBJ1-4|few
TGCAGTGCTAGCAAAGAACCCGGGGGAGAAAAACTGTTTTTT
CSASKEPGGEKLFF
>TRBD2|TRBV7-2|TRBJ2-5|few
TGTGCCAGCAGCGGGGGGGTGGTCGAGACCCAGTACTTC
CASSGGVVETQYF
>TRBD1|TRBV5-1|TRBJ2-6|few
TGCGCCAGCAGCTTGGGAGGGACAGGGGTCTCTGGGGCCAACGTCCTGACTTTC
CASSLGGTGVSGANVLTF
>NA|TRBV19|TRBJ2-5|many
TGTGCCAGTACCCCCGGTGGGGACGGCCAAGAGACCCAGTACTTC
CASTPGGDGQETQYF
>NA|TRBV4-2|TRBJ2-7|NA
TGTGCCAGCAGCCAAGGTGGGGGACGCTCCTACGAGCAGTACTTC
CASSQGGGRSYEQYF
>NA|TRBV7-9|TRBJ2-1|few
TGTGCCAGCAGCCAAACCGGGGCCAACAATGAGCAGTTCTTC
CASSQTGANNEQFF
>TRBD2|TRBV20-1|TRBJ2-3|many
TGCAGTGCCACGACTAGCGGGCGCACAGATACGCAGTATTTT
CSATTSGRTDTQYF
>TRBD2|TRBV20-1|TRBJ2-1|NA
TGCAGTGCCACCGGGACTAGTTTTTTCAATGAGCAGTTCTTC
CSATGTSFFNEQFF
>NA|TRBV9|TRBJ2-3|few
TGTGCCAGCAGCGTGGGCACGCACACAGATACGCAGTATTTT
CASSVGTHTDTQYF
>NA|TRBV27|TRBJ2-7|few
TGTGCCAGCGCATCCCCCTACGAGCAGTACTTC
CASASPYEQYF
>NA|TRBV12-3/TRBV12-4|TRBJ1-4|NA
TGTGCCAGCAGATACACAGGGATTAGAACTAATGAAAAACTGTTTTTT
CASRYTGIRTNEKLFF
>NA|TRBV7-2|TRBJ2-7|many
TGTGCCAGCAGCCCGGGGAGGCATTACGAGCAGTACTTC
CASSPGRHYEQYF
>NA|TRBV20-1|TRBJ2-1|few
TGCAGTGCTAGGGGTAGGGGGAGTCAGTATGAGCAGTTCTTC
CSARGRGSQYEQFF
>NA|TRBV28|TRBJ2-7|few
TGTGCCAGCAGTTTACGGTTACTCAACGAGCAGTACTTC
CASSLRLLNEQYF
>NA|TRBV30|TRBJ2-7|NA
TGTGCCTGGAGTTACGGGGGTGCCTACGAGCAGTACTTC
CAWSYGGAYEQYF
>TRBD2|TRBV28|TRBJ2-5|few
TGTGCCAGCAGCGTCCCCCAGCGGGAGGGCGGTGAGACCCAGTACTTC
CASSVPQREGGETQYF
>NA|TRBV3-1|TRBJ2-3|many
TGTGCCAGCAGCCAAGGTGCCCCAGATACGCAGTATTTT
CASSQGAPDTQYF
>TRBD1|TRBV3-1|TRBJ2-6|NA
TGTGCCAGCACCCGAGGGACAGGGGGCGGTGGGGCCAACGTCCTGACTTTC
CASTRGTGGGGANVLTF
>NA|TRBV28|TRBJ2-5|few
TGTGCCAGCAGTTTCCCAGGCTTCGGGGGCCGGGAGACCCAGTACTTC
CASSFPGFGGRETQYF
>NA|TRBV7-2|TRBJ2-3|many
TGTGCCAGCAGCTTAGGGGCAGATACGCAGTATTTT
CASSLGADTQYF
>NA|TRBV5-1|TRBJ2-6|NA
TGCGCCAGCAGTGACTTCAGCTCTGGGGCCAACGTCCTGACTTTC
CASSDFSSGANVLTF
>TRBD2|TRBV29-1|TRBJ2-3|NA
TGCAGCGTTGAAGCCGGGACTAGCGGGACTGTTTTTTATACGCAGTATTTT
CSVEAGTSGTVFYTQYF
>NA|TRBV20-1|TRBJ1-1|few
TGCAGTGCTAGGGACCCCTGGCTGGCTGCTTTCTTT
CSARDPWLAAFF
>TRBD2|TRBV7-2|TRBJ2-1|many
TGTGCCAGCAGCCCGGGAGCGGGAGTCTCCTACAATGAGCAGTTCTTC
CASSPGAGVSYNEQFF
>TRBD1|TRBV6-4|TRBJ1-1|many
TGTGCCAGCAGTGACAGACAGGGGAGCACTGAAGCTTTCTTT
CASSDRQGSTEAFF
>NA|TRBV7-9|TRBJ2-1|NA
TGTGCCAGCAGCTTAGCTGGGTTGAAGGCGGGAAGTTACAATGAGCAGTTCTTC
CASSLAGLKAGSYNEQFF
>NA|TRBV6-5|TRBJ1-1|few
TGTGCCAGCAGTTACAGTGGACCATCTGAAGCTTTCTTT
CASSYSGPSEAFF